Below are 23 T cell receptor beta chains sequenced from a single sample in a study of blood T cell repertoires in COVID-19. TCRdb's table, derived via immunoSEQ multiplex PCR, lists solely in-frame clones and lacks some. The sample holds about 93,000 clones, approximately 80% seen once. Sequencing used peripheral blood. The source is a human donor in a cohort sampled during active COVID-19.

This clone came up a few times. The gene calls are TRBV19 and TRBJ1-5; D might be TRBD1 (5 bases). V dropped 4 bases and J dropped 4 bases, with 14 bases sitting between them. Germline V CDR1 and CDR2: LNHDA, SQIVND (reference sequence). The CDR3 has 15 residues. The CDR3 spells CASSSRRGSNQPQHF. Here the CDR3 DNA reads TGTGCCAGTAGTAGTAGACGGGGGTCAAATCAGCCCCAGCATTTT.

The V call is TRBV3-1 (or the pseudogene TRBV3-2), the J call TRBJ2-5, with 7 bases lining up with TRBD2. The CDR3 extends over 14 amino acids. Germline-derived CDR1 and CDR2 are LGHDT and YNNKEL (reference sequence). With V trimmed by 6 bases and J by 4 bases, 8 bases remained unmatched. For the CDR3, the DNA is TGTGCCAGCAGAACACTGGGGGAGGGAGAGACCCAGTACTTC. It encodes CASRTLGEGETQYF.

The chain employs TRBV28 and TRBJ2-2; 8 nucleotides match TRBD2. CDR1 and CDR2 (germline): MDHEN, SYDVKM. V shed 6 bases, J shed 4 bases, and the junction held 7 bases outside the gene matches. The CDR3 covers 15 residues. CDR3 bases: TGTGCCAGCAGATACGGGAGGGTCGGCACCGGGGAGCTGTTTTTT. This gives the protein CASRYGRVGTGELFF. The full variable domain, completed using reference TRBV28 and TRBJ2-2, is DVKVTQSSRYLVKRTGEKVFLECVQDMDHENMFWYRQDPGLGLRLIYFSYDVKMKEKGDIPEGYSVSREKKERFSLILESASTNQTSMYLCASRYGRVGTGELFFGEGSRLTVL.

The J gene is TRBJ1-3, the V gene TRBV9; no reliable D call. V lost 0 bases, J lost 0 bases, and 10 bases lay in between. CDR3 length equals 16 residues. Germline V gene lookup returns CDR1 SGDLS and CDR2 YYNGEE. The CDR3 loop is CASSVGGGSSGNTIYF. In nucleotides, the CDR3 is TGTGCCAGCAGCGTAGGAGGTGGCAGCTCTGGAAACACCATATATTTT.

Concerning this clone: A junction boundary mismatches the germline segment, possibly from a read error. The rearrangement uses TRBV6-6 and TRBJ1-6; a weak D match, TRBD1 (6 bases). Germline V lookup: CDR1 MNHNY, CDR2 SVGAGI (reference sequence). The CDR3 length is 11 residues. The CDR3 DNA reads TGTGCCAGCAGTTCCCCGTCGGTGGGGGCCTTT. It translates to CASSSPSVGAF.

The V gene is TRBV10-1, the J gene TRBJ1-2; D is perhaps TRBD1 (5 bases). V gave up 7 bases and J gave up 4 bases, with 25 bases separating them. Germline V gives CDR1 WNHNN, CDR2 SYGVQD (reference sequence). The CDR3 consists of 17 residues. The CDR3: CASISRGVRSFFYGYTF. The CDR3 DNA reads as TGCGCCAGCATCAGTCGGGGGGTTCGATCTTTCTTCTATGGCTACACCTTC.

This chain joins TRBV11-3 and TRBJ1-4; 10 bases match TRBD1. The J segment lost 7 bases and the V segment lost 4 bases, leaving 3 bases of the junction unmatched. The CDR3 consists of 14 residues. Germline CDR1 and CDR2: SGHNT and YENEEA. CDR3 sequence: CASSSTGGVEKLFF. CDR3 nucleotides: TGTGCCAGCAGCTCGACAGGGGGCGTTGAAAAACTGTTTTTT.

The chain recombines TRBV5-1 with TRBJ1-3; tentative D call: TRBD1 (6 bases). The length of the CDR3 is 15 residues. CDR1 SGHRS and CDR2 YFSETQ come from the germline V gene. The V gene lost 5 bases and the J gene lost 0 bases, with 12 bases spanning the gap. This CDR3 is CASRYAGDSGNTIYF. The CDR3 region has the DNA TGCGCCAGCAGATACGCAGGGGACTCTGGAAACACCATATATTTT. Filled out from reference TRBV5-1 and TRBJ1-3, the complete variable domain reads KAGVTQTPRYLIKTRGQQVTLSCSPISGHRSVSWYQQTPGQGLQFLFEYFSETQRNKGNFPGRFSGRQFSNSRSEMNVSTLELGDSALYLCASRYAGDSGNTIYFGEGSWLTVV.

This clone occurred once. The chain is built from TRBV2 and TRBJ2-7, with TRBD1 as a possible D gene (5 bases). This CDR3 contains 14 residues. The V gene lost 4 bases and the J gene lost 2 bases, with 12 bases spanning the gap. Per germline, CDR1 SNHLY and CDR2 FYNNEI. CDR3 DNA sequence: TGTGCCAGCAGTGCCGACAGATTGACCTACGAGCAGTACTTC. Encoded protein: CASSADRLTYEQYF.

This clone is a singleton in its sample. The CDR3: CASRDRHTWKSNQPQHF. In DNA, the CDR3 is TGTGCCAGCCGGGACAGACATACCTGGAAAAGCAATCAGCCCCAGCATTTT. The chain couples TRBV28 to TRBJ1-5; 7 bases line up with TRBD1. With V trimmed by 8 bases and J by 1 base, 14 bases remained unmatched. From germline, CDR1 is MDHEN and CDR2 SYDVKM. The CDR3 has 17 residues.

A few counts support this clone. V is TRBV7-2 and J is TRBJ1-3; D call uncertain. This CDR3 has 14 residues. The germline V gene encodes CDR1 SGHTA and CDR2 FQGNSA. V was trimmed by 5 bases and J by 0 bases, leaving 8 bases between them. The CDR3 nucleotides read TGTGCCAGCAGCCCCGGGAACTCTGGAAACACCATATATTTT. It encodes CASSPGNSGNTIYF.

The chain uses TRBV2 and TRBJ1-5, with D perhaps TRBD1 (5 bases). Germline V gene lookup returns CDR1 SNHLY and CDR2 FYNNEI. The V end was cut by 8 bases, the J end by 0 bases, with 14 bases between. The CDR3 runs to 15 residues. CDR3 amino acids: CASRSRASSNQPQHF. For the CDR3, the DNA is TGTGCCAGCCGATCCAGGGCCTCTAGCAATCAGCCCCAGCATTTT.

The chain is built from TRBV19 and TRBJ1-1; 9 nucleotides match TRBD1. J lost 4 bases, V lost 8 bases, and 8 bases had no gene match. CDR3 length equals 14 residues. The germline V gene encodes CDR1 LNHDA and CDR2 SQIVND (reference sequence). CDR3 sequence (DNA): TGTGCCAGTCTTACACAGGGGGCTAGCACTGAAGCTTTCTTT. Translated: CASLTQGASTEAFF.

V and J are TRBV4-2 and TRBJ1-4, with TRBD1 matching 7 bases. J was trimmed by 4 bases and V by 4 bases; bases with no gene match: 6. The CDR3 has 15 residues. Germline assignment: CDR1 LGHNA and CDR2 YNFKEQ. The CDR3 sequence is CASSPTGTVNEKLFF. CDR3 bases: TGTGCCAGCAGCCCTACCGGGACAGTTAATGAAAAACTGTTTTTT.

J is TRBJ2-3 and V is TRBV6-5; D gene uncertain. CDR1 is MNHEY and CDR2 is SVGAGI in the germline V gene. V lost 0 bases and J 4 bases, leaving 11 bases between the germline ends. CDR3 size: 15 residues. The CDR3 coding sequence is TGTGCCAGCAGTTACTCCGACCCCCAGGCAGATACGCAGTATTTT. Translating gives CASSYSDPQADTQYF.

This clone was seen more than once but under ten times. The chain employs TRBV7-8 and TRBJ1-2; D gene uncertain. The V gene's germline CDR1 is SGHVS and CDR2 FQNEAQ. The CDR3 runs 15 residues. V was pared by 5 bases and J by 3 bases, with 16 bases between. The CDR3 here is CASSRRAERDYGYTF. The CDR3 DNA reads as TGTGCCAGCAGCAGGCGGGCGGAGAGGGACTATGGCTACACCTTC. The variable domain in full, with the rest retrieved from reference TRBV7-8 and TRBJ1-2, is GAGVSQSPRYKVAKRGQDVALRCDPISGHVSLFWYQQALGQGPEFLTYFQNEAQLDKSGLPSDRFFAERPEGSVSTLKIQRTQQEDSAVYLCASSRRAERDYGYTFGSGTRLTVV.

The genes are TRBV6-5 and TRBJ2-7; D possibly corresponds to TRBD1 (6 bases). Trimming took off 0 bases at V and 5 bases at J, with 14 bases between the two ends. Per germline, CDR1 MNHEY and CDR2 SVGAGI. The CDR3 is 15 residues long. This CDR3 is CASSYSVQGRDEQYF. In nucleotides, the CDR3 is TGTGCCAGCAGTTACTCAGTACAGGGTAGGGACGAGCAGTACTTC.

This chain joins TRBV2 and TRBJ2-2; D may be TRBD2 (5 bases). The CDR3 has 14 amino acids. Germline CDR1 and CDR2: SNHLY and FYNNEI. V was pared by 6 bases and J by 1 base, with 9 bases between. CDR3 in amino acids: CASRVDWNTGELFF. The CDR3 DNA follows: TGTGCCAGCAGGGTGGACTGGAACACCGGGGAGCTGTTTTTT.

The chain couples TRBV5-1 to TRBJ2-4; TRBD1 matches at 10 bases. The trim removed 1 base at V and 3 bases at J, leaving 7 bases unmatched. The germline gives CDR1 SGHRS, CDR2 YFSETQ. The CDR3 spans 17 residues. DNA of the CDR3: TGCGCCAGCAGCTTGTCCGGGACAGGGGCCTACAAAAACATTCAGTACTTC. Amino acid sequence: CASSLSGTGAYKNIQYF.

The J gene is TRBJ2-3, the V gene TRBV5-1; 8 nucleotides align to TRBD1. The V gene's germline CDR1 is SGHRS and CDR2 YFSETQ. CDR3 length: 16 residues. Trimming cost V 0 bases and J 2 bases; bases outside gene matches: 5. Here the CDR3 reads CASSLGDRLNTDTQYF. Here the CDR3 DNA reads TGCGCCAGCAGCTTGGGGGACAGGTTAAACACAGATACGCAGTATTTT.

J is TRBJ2-1 and V is TRBV3-1 (or the pseudogene TRBV3-2), with D maybe TRBD2 (6 bases). V gave up 2 bases and J gave up 0 bases, with 8 bases separating them. Germline CDR1 is LGHDT and CDR2 is YNNKEL (reference sequence). This CDR3 has 15 amino acids. CDR3 in amino acids: CASSQREVSYNEQFF. The CDR3 region has the DNA TGTGCCAGCAGCCAAAGGGAGGTCTCCTACAATGAGCAGTTCTTC.

The chain has TRBV6-5 and TRBJ1-6, with TRBD1 matching 7 bases. Per germline, CDR1 MNHEY and CDR2 SVGAGI. This CDR3 is built from 15 residues. Unmatched junction bases numbered 6, after V lost 6 bases and J lost 4 bases. Here the CDR3 DNA reads TGTGCCAGCAGAGCCGAGACAGGGTATAATTCACCCCTCCACTTT. Encoded protein: CASRAETGYNSPLHF.

The rearrangement joins TRBV27 to TRBJ2-1; 11 bases line up with TRBD2. V lost 2 bases and J lost 10; bases outside the gene matches: 7. Germline lookup yields CDR1 MNHEY and CDR2 SMNVEV (reference sequence). The CDR3 sequence is 15 residues long. The CDR3 DNA reads TGTGCCAGCAGTTTAGTTAGCGGGGGGGCGCGGGAGCAGTTCTTC. Translated: CASSLVSGGAREQFF.